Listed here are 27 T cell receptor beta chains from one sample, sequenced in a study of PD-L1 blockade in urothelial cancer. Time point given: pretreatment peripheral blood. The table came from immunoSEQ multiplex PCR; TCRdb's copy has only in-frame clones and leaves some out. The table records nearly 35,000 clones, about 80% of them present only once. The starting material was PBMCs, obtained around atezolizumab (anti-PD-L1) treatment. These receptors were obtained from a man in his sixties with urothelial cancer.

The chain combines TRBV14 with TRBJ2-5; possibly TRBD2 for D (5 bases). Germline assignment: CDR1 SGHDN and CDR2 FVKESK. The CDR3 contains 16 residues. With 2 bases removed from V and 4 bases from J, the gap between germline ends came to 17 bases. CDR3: CASSQTPMGRGETQYF. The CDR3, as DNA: TGTGCCAGCAGCCAAACACCAATGGGGAGAGGAGAGACCCAGTACTTC.

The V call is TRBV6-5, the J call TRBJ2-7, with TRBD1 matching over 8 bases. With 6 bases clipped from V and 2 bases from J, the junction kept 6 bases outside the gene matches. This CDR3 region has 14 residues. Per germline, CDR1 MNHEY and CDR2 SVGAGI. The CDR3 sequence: CASRRDRIPYEQYF. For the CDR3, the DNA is TGTGCCAGCAGAAGGGACAGGATCCCCTACGAGCAGTACTTC.

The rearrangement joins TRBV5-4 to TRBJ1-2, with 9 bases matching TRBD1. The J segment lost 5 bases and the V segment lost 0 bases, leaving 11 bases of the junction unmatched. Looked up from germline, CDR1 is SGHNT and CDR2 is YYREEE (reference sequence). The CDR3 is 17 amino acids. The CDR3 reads CASSLAGQGIHYYGYTF. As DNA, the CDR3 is TGTGCCAGCAGCTTGGCGGGACAGGGTATACATTATTATGGCTACACCTTC.

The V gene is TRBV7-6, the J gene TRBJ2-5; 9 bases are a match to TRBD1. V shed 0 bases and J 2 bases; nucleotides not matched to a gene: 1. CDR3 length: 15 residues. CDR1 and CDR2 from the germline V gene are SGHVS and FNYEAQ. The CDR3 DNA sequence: TGTGCCAGCAGCTTAGCCGGGACAGGGCAAGAGACCCAGTACTTC. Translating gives CASSLAGTGQETQYF.

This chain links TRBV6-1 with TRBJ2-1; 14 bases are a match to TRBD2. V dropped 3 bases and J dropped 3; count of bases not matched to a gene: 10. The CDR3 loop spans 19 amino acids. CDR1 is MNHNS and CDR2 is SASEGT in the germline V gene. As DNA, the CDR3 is TGTGCCAGCAGTGAGGGGAGACTAGCGGGAGGGCCTGTCTACAATGAGCAGTTCTTC. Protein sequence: CASSEGRLAGGPVYNEQFF.

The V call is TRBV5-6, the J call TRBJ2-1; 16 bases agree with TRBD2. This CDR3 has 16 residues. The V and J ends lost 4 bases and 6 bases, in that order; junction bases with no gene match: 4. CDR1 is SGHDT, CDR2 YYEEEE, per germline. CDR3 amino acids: CASSMGLAGGPNEQFF. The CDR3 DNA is TGTGCCAGCAGCATGGGACTAGCGGGAGGGCCCAATGAGCAGTTCTTC.

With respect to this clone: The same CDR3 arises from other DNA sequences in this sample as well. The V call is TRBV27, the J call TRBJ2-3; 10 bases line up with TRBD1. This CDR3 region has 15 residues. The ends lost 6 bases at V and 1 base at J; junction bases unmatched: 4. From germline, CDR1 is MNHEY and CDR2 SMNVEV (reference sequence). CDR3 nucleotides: TGTGCCAGCAGCCCCGGGACAGGGGGCACAGATACGCAGTATTTT. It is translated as CASSPGTGGTDTQYF.

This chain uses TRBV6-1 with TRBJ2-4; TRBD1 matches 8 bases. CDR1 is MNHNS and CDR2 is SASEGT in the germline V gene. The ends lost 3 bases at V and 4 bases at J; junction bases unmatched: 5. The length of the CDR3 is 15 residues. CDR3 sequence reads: CASSDSRTGKNIQYF. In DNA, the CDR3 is TGTGCCAGCAGTGACTCCAGGACAGGGAAAAACATTCAGTACTTC.

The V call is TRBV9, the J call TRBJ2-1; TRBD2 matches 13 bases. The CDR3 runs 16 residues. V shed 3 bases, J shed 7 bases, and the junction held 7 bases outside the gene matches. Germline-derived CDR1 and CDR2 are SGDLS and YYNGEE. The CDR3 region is CASSARTSGSLNEQFF. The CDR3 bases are TGTGCCAGCAGCGCGAGGACTAGCGGGAGCTTGAATGAGCAGTTCTTC.

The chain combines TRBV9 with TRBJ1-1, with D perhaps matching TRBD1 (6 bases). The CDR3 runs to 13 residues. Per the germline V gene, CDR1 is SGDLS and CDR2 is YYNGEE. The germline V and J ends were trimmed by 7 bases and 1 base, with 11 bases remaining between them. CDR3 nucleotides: TGTGCCAGCTCGGTGGGGGCGAACACTGAAGCTTTCTTT. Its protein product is CASSVGANTEAFF. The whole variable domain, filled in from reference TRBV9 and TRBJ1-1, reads DSGVTQTPKHLITATGQRVTLRCSPRSGDLSVYWYQQSLDQGLQFLIQYYNGEERAKGNILERFSAQQFPDLHSELNLSSLELGDSALYFCASSVGANTEAFFGQGTRLTVV.

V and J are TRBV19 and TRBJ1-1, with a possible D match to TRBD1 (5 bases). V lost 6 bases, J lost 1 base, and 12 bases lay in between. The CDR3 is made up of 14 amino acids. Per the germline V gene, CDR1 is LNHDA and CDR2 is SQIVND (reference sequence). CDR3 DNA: TGTGCCAGTAGCAGGGCAGTTGAGAACACTGAAGCTTTCTTT. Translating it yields CASSRAVENTEAFF.

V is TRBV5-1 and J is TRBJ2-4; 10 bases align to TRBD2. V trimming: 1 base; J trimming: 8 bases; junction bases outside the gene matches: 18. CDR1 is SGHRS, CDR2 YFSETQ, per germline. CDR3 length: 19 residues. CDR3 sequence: CASSLSAEPHSGRLDIQYF. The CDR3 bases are TGCGCCAGCAGCTTGAGTGCTGAACCACATAGCGGGAGGTTGGACATTCAGTACTTC. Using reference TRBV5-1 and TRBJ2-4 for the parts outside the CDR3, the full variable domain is KAGVTQTPRYLIKTRGQQVTLSCSPISGHRSVSWYQQTPGQGLQFLFEYFSETQRNKGNFPGRFSGRQFSNSRSEMNVSTLELGDSALYLCASSLSAEPHSGRLDIQYFGAGTRLSVL.

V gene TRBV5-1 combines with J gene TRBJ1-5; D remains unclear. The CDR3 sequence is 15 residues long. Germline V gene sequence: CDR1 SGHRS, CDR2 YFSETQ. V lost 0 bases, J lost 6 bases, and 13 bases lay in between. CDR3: CASSLGGQVSQPQHF. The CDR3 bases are TGCGCCAGCAGCTTGGGAGGGCAGGTTAGTCAGCCCCAGCATTTT.

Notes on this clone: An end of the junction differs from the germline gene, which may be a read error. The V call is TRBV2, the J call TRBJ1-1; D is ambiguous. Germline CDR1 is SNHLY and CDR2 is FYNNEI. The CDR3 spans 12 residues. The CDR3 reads CASSEARTEAFF. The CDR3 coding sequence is TGTGCCAGCAGCGAAGCGAGGACTGAAGCTTTCTTT.

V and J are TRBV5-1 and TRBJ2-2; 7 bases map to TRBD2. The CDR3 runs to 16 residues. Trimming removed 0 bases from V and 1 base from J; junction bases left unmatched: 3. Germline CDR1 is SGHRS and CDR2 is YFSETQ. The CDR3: CASSLVASGNTGELFF. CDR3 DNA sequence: TGCGCCAGCAGCTTGGTGGCTAGCGGGAACACCGGGGAGCTGTTTTTT.

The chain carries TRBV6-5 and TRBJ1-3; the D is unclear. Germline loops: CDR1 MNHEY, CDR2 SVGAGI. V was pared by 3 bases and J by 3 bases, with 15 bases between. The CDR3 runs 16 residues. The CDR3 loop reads CASSYQVPTSGNTIYF. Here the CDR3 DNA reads TGTGCCAGCAGTTATCAGGTCCCAACGAGTGGAAACACCATATATTTT.

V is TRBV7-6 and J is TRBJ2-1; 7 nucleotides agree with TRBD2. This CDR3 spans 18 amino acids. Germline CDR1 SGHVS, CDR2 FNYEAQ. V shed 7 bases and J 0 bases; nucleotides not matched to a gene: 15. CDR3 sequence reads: CASNILVTSQRSYNEQFF. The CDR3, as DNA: TGTGCCAGCAACATTCTAGTGACTAGCCAACGCTCCTACAATGAGCAGTTCTTC.

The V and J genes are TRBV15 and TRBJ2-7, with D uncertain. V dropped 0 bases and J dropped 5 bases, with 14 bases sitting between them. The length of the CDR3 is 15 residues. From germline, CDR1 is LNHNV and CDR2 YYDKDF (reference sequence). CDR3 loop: CATSRDRSFSDEQYF. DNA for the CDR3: TGTGCCACCAGCAGAGATCGATCTTTCTCGGACGAGCAGTACTTC. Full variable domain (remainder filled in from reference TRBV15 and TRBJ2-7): DAMVIQNPRYQVTQFGKPVTLSCSQTLNHNVMYWYQQKSSQAPKLLFHYYDKDFNNEADTPDNFQSRRPNTSFCFLDIRSPGLGDTAMYLCATSRDRSFSDEQYFGPGTRLTVT.

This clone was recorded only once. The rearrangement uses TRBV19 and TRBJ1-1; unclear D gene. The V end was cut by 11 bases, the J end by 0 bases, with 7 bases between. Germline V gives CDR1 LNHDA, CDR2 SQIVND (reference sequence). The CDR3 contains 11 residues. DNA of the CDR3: TGTGCCTCAGTCCTGAACACTGAAGCTTTCTTT. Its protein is CASVLNTEAFF.

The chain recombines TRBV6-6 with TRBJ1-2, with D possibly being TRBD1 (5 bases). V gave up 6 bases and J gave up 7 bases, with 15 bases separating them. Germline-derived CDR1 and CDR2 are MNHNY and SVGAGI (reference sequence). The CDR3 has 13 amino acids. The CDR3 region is CASSTQGSSGYTF. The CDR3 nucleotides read TGTGCCAGCAGCACGCAGGGTAGTAGTGGCTACACCTTC.

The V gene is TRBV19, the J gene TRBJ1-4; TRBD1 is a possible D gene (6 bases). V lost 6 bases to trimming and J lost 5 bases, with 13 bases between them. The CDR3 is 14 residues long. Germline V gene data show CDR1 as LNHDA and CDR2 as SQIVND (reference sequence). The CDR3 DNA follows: TGTGCCAGTAGCCCCGGCGGGGGCAATGAAAAACTGTTTTTT. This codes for CASSPGGGNEKLFF.

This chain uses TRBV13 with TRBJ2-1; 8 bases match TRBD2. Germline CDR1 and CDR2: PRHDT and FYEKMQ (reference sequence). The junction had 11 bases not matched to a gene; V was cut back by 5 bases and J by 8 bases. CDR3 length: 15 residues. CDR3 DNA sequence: TGTGCCAGCAGCCCCTCCTTAGCGGGATGGGATGAGCAGTTCTTC. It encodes CASSPSLAGWDEQFF.

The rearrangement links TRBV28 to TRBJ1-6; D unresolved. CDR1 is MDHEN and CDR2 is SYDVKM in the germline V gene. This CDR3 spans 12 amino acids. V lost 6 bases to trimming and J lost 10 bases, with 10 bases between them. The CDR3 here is CASSLRNSPLHF. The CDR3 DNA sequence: TGTGCCAGCAGCCTCAGGAACTCACCCCTCCACTTT.

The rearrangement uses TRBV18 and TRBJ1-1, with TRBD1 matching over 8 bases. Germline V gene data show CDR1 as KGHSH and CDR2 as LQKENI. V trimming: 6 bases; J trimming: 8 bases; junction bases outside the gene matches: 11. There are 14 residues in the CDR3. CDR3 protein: CASSQKQGENEAFF. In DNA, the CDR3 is TGTGCCAGCTCCCAAAAACAGGGGGAAAACGAAGCTTTCTTT.

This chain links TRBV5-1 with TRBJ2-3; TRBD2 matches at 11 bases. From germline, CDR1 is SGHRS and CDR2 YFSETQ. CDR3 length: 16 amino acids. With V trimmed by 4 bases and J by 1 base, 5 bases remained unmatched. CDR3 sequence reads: CASSDTLAGGTDTQYF. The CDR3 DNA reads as TGCGCCAGCAGCGACACACTAGCGGGGGGCACAGATACGCAGTATTTT.

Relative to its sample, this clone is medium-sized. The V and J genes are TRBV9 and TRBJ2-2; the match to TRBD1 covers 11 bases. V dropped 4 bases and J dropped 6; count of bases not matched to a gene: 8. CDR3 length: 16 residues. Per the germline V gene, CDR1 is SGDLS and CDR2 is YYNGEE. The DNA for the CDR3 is TGTGCCAGCAGCACGCGGACAGGGGGCGCCTCCGGGGAGCTGTTTTTT. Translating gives CASSTRTGGASGELFF.

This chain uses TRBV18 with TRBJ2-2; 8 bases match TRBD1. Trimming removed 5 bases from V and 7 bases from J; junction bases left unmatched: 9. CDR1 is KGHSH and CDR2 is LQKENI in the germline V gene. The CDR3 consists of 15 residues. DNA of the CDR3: TGTGCCAGCTCAGCAAGAGACAGGGGCGGCGGGGAGCTGTTTTTT. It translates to CASSARDRGGGELFF.